The 9 T cell receptor beta chains below all came from one sample that was sequenced in a study of beta chain features in type 1 diabetes. The entirety of the isolated RNA underwent reverse transcription, so expressed TCRB transcripts were sequenced. Libraries were prepared by immunoSEQ multiplex PCR; TCRdb keeps only in-frame clonotypes and omits some of them. Among 150,000 to 180,000 clones, approximately 8.1% were seen once, and the ten largest hold 0.55% to 0.75%. Material for sequencing was central memory CD4+ T cells from blood. Every receptor here comes from a young man in good health.

This clone was seen more than once but under ten times. The chain employs TRBV6-1 and TRBJ2-5; D is perhaps TRBD2 (7 bases). CDR1 is MNHNS, CDR2 SASEGT, per germline. Deletions cut 0 bases from V and 5 bases from J, with 16 bases between. This CDR3 is 16 amino acids long. The CDR3 nucleotides read TGTGCCAGCAGTGAAGCGTGGGGGGGCGCATCGGAGACCCAGTACTTC. This encodes CASSEAWGGASETQYF.

V usage is TRBV7-9 and J usage is TRBJ2-1; 12 bases are a match to TRBD2. The CDR3 totals 16 residues. V was pared by 5 bases and J by 8 bases, with 10 bases of the junction left unmatched. CDR1 is SEHNR, CDR2 FQNEAQ, per germline (reference sequence). The CDR3 reads CASSVYRTSGVYEQFF. CDR3 nucleotide sequence: TGTGCCAGCAGCGTGTACCGGACTAGCGGGGTCTATGAGCAGTTCTTC.

This clone was seen a handful of times. The CDR3 DNA follows: TGTGCCAGCAGCTTGGTAATAGGGGAAGAGACCCAGTACTTC. Translation: CASSLVIGEETQYF. V is TRBV7-2 and J is TRBJ2-5; possibly TRBD1 for D (5 bases). Germline lookup yields CDR1 SGHTA and CDR2 FQGNSA. Deletions cut 3 bases from V and 3 bases from J, with 11 bases between. The CDR3 sequence is 14 residues long.

A few counts support this clone. The rearrangement joins TRBV2 to TRBJ1-5; the D gene is possibly TRBD1 (5 bases). The CDR3 runs 14 residues. CDR1 and CDR2 from the germline V gene are SNHLY and FYNNEI. V gave up 5 bases and J gave up 2 bases, with 10 bases separating them. DNA of the CDR3: TGTGCCAGCAGTTTGGGGGGTGGCAATCAGCCCCAGCATTTT. It is translated as CASSLGGGNQPQHF.

This clone has only a few counts. The chain recombines TRBV5-1 with TRBJ2-5; 7 bases line up with TRBD1. The germline V gene encodes CDR1 SGHRS and CDR2 YFSETQ. CDR3 length equals 15 residues. Unmatched junction bases numbered 2, after V lost 0 bases and J lost 0 bases. Here the CDR3 DNA reads TGCGCCAGCAGCTTGGTAGGGGGCGACCAAGAGACCCAGTACTTC. It is translated as CASSLVGGDQETQYF.

This clone showed up just a few times. The CDR3 region is CASSRPGRGEQYF. CDR3 sequence (DNA): TGTGCCAGCAGCCGACCGGGTAGGGGCGAGCAGTACTTC. V gene TRBV28 combines with J gene TRBJ2-5; D is possibly TRBD1 (5 bases). The J call may be incorrect, as the DNA end agrees better with TRBJ2-7. The CDR3 is 13 amino acids. CDR1 is MDHEN and CDR2 is SYDVKM in the germline V gene.

V and J are TRBV5-8 and TRBJ1-2; 10 bases align to TRBD1. The germline V gene has CDR1 SGHTS and CDR2 YDEGEE. The ends lost 3 bases at V and 1 base at J; junction bases unmatched: 6. CDR3 length: 16 amino acids. The CDR3 DNA sequence: TGTGCCAGCAGCTGGGACAGGGGAGCCCTTAACTATGGCTACACCTTC. Translated, it gives CASSWDRGALNYGYTF.

The chain carries TRBV7-8 and TRBJ1-2; maybe TRBD1 (6 bases). Germline assignment: CDR1 SGHVS and CDR2 FQNEAQ. V was shortened by 2 bases and J by 0 bases, with 19 bases between the two germline ends. CDR3 length equals 18 residues. The CDR3 spells CASSLRQAEDPTNYGYTF. The CDR3, as DNA: TGTGCCAGCAGCTTACGACAGGCGGAGGACCCTACTAACTATGGCTACACCTTC.

V usage is TRBV29-1 and J usage is TRBJ2-7, with D perhaps TRBD1 (6 bases). The germline V gene has CDR1 SQVTM and CDR2 ANQGSEA. Between the trimmed V and J ends, which lost 6 bases and 1 base, there was a span of 13 bases. This CDR3 is built from 13 residues. This chain's CDR3 is CSVAEDRSYEQYF. CDR3 sequence (DNA): TGCAGCGTCGCAGAGGACAGATCCTACGAGCAGTACTTC.